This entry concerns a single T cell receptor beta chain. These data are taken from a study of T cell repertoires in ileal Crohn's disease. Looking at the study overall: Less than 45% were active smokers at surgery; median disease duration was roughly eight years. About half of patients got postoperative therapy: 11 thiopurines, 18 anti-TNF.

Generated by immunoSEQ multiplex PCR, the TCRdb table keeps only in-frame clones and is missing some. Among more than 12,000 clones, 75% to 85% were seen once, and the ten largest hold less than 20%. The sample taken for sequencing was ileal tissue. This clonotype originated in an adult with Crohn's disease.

In DNA, the CDR3 is TGTGCCAGCAGCCTTCAAACAGGGAGCAAGACCCAGTACTTC. This translates into CASSLQTGSKTQYF. This chain joins TRBV7-8 and TRBJ2-5, with D possibly TRBD1 on 6 matching bases. This CDR3 comprises 14 residues. The germline V gene has CDR1 SGHVS and CDR2 FQNEAQ. Trimming left V 5 bases short and J 6 bases short, with 16 bases between.